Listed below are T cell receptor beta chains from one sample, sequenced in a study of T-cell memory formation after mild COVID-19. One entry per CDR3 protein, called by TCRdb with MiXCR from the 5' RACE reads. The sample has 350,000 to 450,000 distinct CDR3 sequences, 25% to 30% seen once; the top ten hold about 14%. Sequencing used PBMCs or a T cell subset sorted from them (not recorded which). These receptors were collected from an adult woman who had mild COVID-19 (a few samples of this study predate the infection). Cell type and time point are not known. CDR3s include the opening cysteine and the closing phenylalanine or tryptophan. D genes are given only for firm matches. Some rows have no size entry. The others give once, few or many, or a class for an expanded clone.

TGCAGCGTTGCTTACAGGGGTCAAGCAGATACGCAGTATTTT	CSVAYRGQADTQYF	TRBD1	TRBV29-1	TRBJ2-3	few
TGCAGCGTTGACTTGCAGGGCCTCGGGGATACGCAGTATTTT	CSVDLQGLGDTQYF	.	TRBV29-1	TRBJ2-3	.
TGTGCCAGCAGCTTAGTGGAGTCCTACGAGCAGTACTTC	CASSLVESYEQYF	.	TRBV7-8	TRBJ2-7	few
TGCGCCAGCAGATTGACGGGACTAGCAGGCACAGATACGCAGTATTTT	CASRLTGLAGTDTQYF	TRBD2	TRBV5-1	TRBJ2-3	few
TGCAGTGCTGTAGCGGGGACCTACAATGAGCAGTTCTTC	CSAVAGTYNEQFF	TRBD2	TRBV20-1	TRBJ2-1	.
TGTGCCAGCAGTTACTCGAAGGTATCCAGGGGCATCGGTGGCTACACCTTC	CASSYSKVSRGIGGYTF	.	TRBV6-5	TRBJ1-2	.
TGTGCCAGCAGCTTGACTAGCGCCCGCACAGATACGCAGTATTTT	CASSLTSARTDTQYF	TRBD2	TRBV12-3/TRBV12-4	TRBJ2-3	few
TGCGCCAGCAGCTTGGCGACCGCCTCTGAAGCTTTCTTT	CASSLATASEAFF	.	TRBV5-1	TRBJ1-1	.
TGCGCCAGCAGCTTAAGGGTAGAAGATACGCAGTATTTT	CASSLRVEDTQYF	.	TRBV5-1	TRBJ2-3	.
TGCAGTGCTAGAGCCGACATGAGCAATCAGCCCCAGCATTTT	CSARADMSNQPQHF	.	TRBV20-1	TRBJ1-5	many
TGCGCCAGCAGCCCTAAACAGACAGAGACAATCTACAATGAGCAGTTCTTC	CASSPKQTETIYNEQFF	.	TRBV5-1	TRBJ2-1	few
TGCAGTGCTAGGAGTAGCGGAACCTACGAGCAGTACTTC	CSARSSGTYEQYF	.	TRBV20-1	TRBJ2-7	few
TGTGCCAGCAGCTCCCTAGCGGTCTTCGGAACAGATACGCAGTATTTT	CASSSLAVFGTDTQYF	TRBD2	TRBV7-2	TRBJ2-3	few
TGTGCCAGCAGTTTCTTGGGGGGAGGCGGTGAAGCTTTCTTT	CASSFLGGGGEAFF	.	TRBV12-3/TRBV12-4	TRBJ1-1	.
TGTGCCACCAGCGGGACAGCGGACAATGAGCAGTTCTTC	CATSGTADNEQFF	TRBD1	TRBV15	TRBJ2-1	.
TGTGCCATCAGTGTAGACAGGGGGCTTGTTGAAGCTTTCTTT	CAISVDRGLVEAFF	TRBD1	TRBV10-3	TRBJ1-1	few
TGTGCCAGCAGCGCCCGGGTCTTGGCTAGCGAGCAGTACTTC	CASSARVLASEQYF	.	TRBV9	TRBJ2-7	.
TGTGCCAGCAGTCCCGGACAGGGCTCCTGGAGTGAGCAGTACTTC	CASSPGQGSWSEQYF	TRBD1	TRBV2	TRBJ2-7	few
TGTGCCATCAGTGACGTCCCACACAGGGGGCGCGACACTGAAGCTTTCTTT	CAISDVPHRGRDTEAFF	TRBD1	TRBV10-3	TRBJ1-1	few
TGTGCCAGCAGCCAAGCCGGGACCACCGGGGAGCTGTTTTTT	CASSQAGTTGELFF	.	TRBV3-1	TRBJ2-2	few
TGTGCCAGCAGTCCAATCCAGGGAACCAAAAACATTCAGTACTTC	CASSPIQGTKNIQYF	.	TRBV12-3/TRBV12-4	TRBJ2-4	few
TGCGCCAGCAGCCGGGTGCTCCGCGACACTGAAGCTTTCTTT	CASSRVLRDTEAFF	.	TRBV4-1	TRBJ1-1	.
TGTGCCAGCTCACATCAACGGAACACCGGGGAGCTGTTTTTT	CASSHQRNTGELFF	.	TRBV18	TRBJ2-2	few
TGTGCCAGCAGCTTAGGAATTAGGAATGAGCAGTTCTTC	CASSLGIRNEQFF	.	TRBV7-6	TRBJ2-1	.
TGCGCCAGCAGCTTGGATCCCGACTTCACAGGGCCGGGGGAGCAGTACTTC	CASSLDPDFTGPGEQYF	.	TRBV5-1	TRBJ2-7	few
TGTGCCAGCAGCTTATGGTGGGCAGGCCAAGAGACCCAGTACTTC	CASSLWWAGQETQYF	.	TRBV7-8	TRBJ2-5	once
TGTGCCAGCAGCTCACGAAGATCGACAGGGGGCGGGTACGAGCAGTACTTC	CASSSRRSTGGGYEQYF	TRBD1	TRBV7-2	TRBJ2-7	.
TGTGCCACCCAAGGGGTACGAAGCAATCAGCCCCAGCATTTT	CATQGVRSNQPQHF	.	TRBV10-3	TRBJ1-5	.
TGCGCCAGCACCCTCGGGGATACGCAGTATTTT	CASTLGDTQYF	.	TRBV5-1	TRBJ2-3	.
TGCAGTGCTAGAGTTAGCGGTTACGAGCAGTACTTC	CSARVSGYEQYF	.	TRBV20-1	TRBJ2-7	.
TGTGCCAGCAGCTTGAGTGGCGGAGCAGTCTACAATGAGCAGTTCTTC	CASSLSGGAVYNEQFF	.	TRBV5-5	TRBJ2-1	.
TGTGCCAGCAGTTACTCAGGGGCAGGGCTACTCTACGAGCAGTACTTC	CASSYSGAGLLYEQYF	.	TRBV6-5	TRBJ2-7	.
TGTGCCAGCAGCAAACCGAACGACCCCTACGAGCAGTACTTC	CASSKPNDPYEQYF	.	TRBV7-9	TRBJ2-7	.
TGCAGTGCCCTGGGACGGAGCCTAAACATTCAGTACTTC	CSALGRSLNIQYF	.	TRBV20-1	TRBJ2-4	.
TGTGCCAGCAGTTACTCGAGGCTCAGTTCCTACGAGCAGTACTTC	CASSYSRLSSYEQYF	.	TRBV6-5	TRBJ2-7	.
TGCGCCAGCAGCCAACCGGGACTAGCGGGTCGACGAAATACCGCCCACAGCACAGATACGCAGTATTTT	CASSQPGLAGRRNTAHSTDTQYF	TRBD2	TRBV4-1	TRBJ2-3	few
TGTGCCACCAGTGACCGCAGGGGGACGGGAGAGACCCAGTACTTC	CATSDRRGTGETQYF	TRBD1	TRBV24-1	TRBJ2-5	.
TGCGCCAGCAGCCCCGGGACAGGGGGCGCCCGGAGCTATGGCTACACCTTC	CASSPGTGGARSYGYTF	TRBD1	TRBV5-1	TRBJ1-2	few
TGCAGCGGGAAAGACGGGGCCAGCACAGATACGCAGTATTTT	CSGKDGASTDTQYF	.	TRBV29-1	TRBJ2-3	many
TGTGCCAGCAGCCGGGGTACCAGTCCTGAAGCTTTCTTT	CASSRGTSPEAFF	.	TRBV12-3/TRBV12-4	TRBJ1-1	.
TGCAGTGCTAGTGGTGGGAGCAGCTATGGCTACACCTTC	CSASGGSSYGYTF	.	TRBV20-1	TRBJ1-2	.
TGTGCCACCAGTGATTCGGGCAGGGGACACAATCAGCCCCAGCATTTT	CATSDSGRGHNQPQHF	.	TRBV24-1	TRBJ1-5	many
TGTGCCAGCAGCCCCTCGACAGTCAGGACCCTTTACGAGCAGTACTTC	CASSPSTVRTLYEQYF	.	TRBV4-2	TRBJ2-7	.
TGTGCCAGCAGGTCCTCCGGGGCTTTGAACACTGAAGCTTTCTTT	CASRSSGALNTEAFF	.	TRBV7-8	TRBJ1-1	many
TGTGCCAGCAGCAAACGACGGCAGGGAGAAGTGGAGCAGTACTTC	CASSKRRQGEVEQYF	.	TRBV21-1	TRBJ2-7	.
TGTGCCAGCAGCTTAGGGAGTCACAACTATGGCTACACCTTC	CASSLGSHNYGYTF	.	TRBV7-9	TRBJ1-2	.
TGTGCCAGCAGTTACTCAAGGGGGTATGGAGAGACCCAGTACTTC	CASSYSRGYGETQYF	.	TRBV6-5	TRBJ2-5	.
TGTGCCATCAGTGAAGGGACAGGGGTAGGCAATGAGCAGTTCTTC	CAISEGTGVGNEQFF	TRBD1	TRBV10-3	TRBJ2-1	few
TGTGCCTGGAGTGTGGGCAGAGATAACTATGGCTACACCTTC	CAWSVGRDNYGYTF	.	TRBV30	TRBJ1-2	few
TGTGCCACCGAGCCGGGACTAGCGGGCGGCAATGAGCAGTTCTTC	CATEPGLAGGNEQFF	TRBD2	TRBV24-1	TRBJ2-1	few
TGTGCCAGCAGCTGGGACAGATCGAACACTGAAGCTTTCTTT	CASSWDRSNTEAFF	TRBD1	TRBV2	TRBJ1-1	.
TGTGCCAGCAGCTGGGGGAGCGGGTCCCCCCGGAATGAGCAGTTCTTC	CASSWGSGSPRNEQFF	.	TRBV7-2	TRBJ2-1	few
TGTGCCAGCAGTACTACCGGGACAGGGAGTTACATTCAGTACTTC	CASSTTGTGSYIQYF	TRBD1	TRBV6-5	TRBJ2-4	.
TGTGCCACCAGTGACCTCGGGGGGCAGTTCTTC	CATSDLGGQFF	.	TRBV24-1	TRBJ2-1	few
TGTGCCAGCAGCCAAGACGGCGGGGGGAGTCCCGGGGAGCTGTTTTTT	CASSQDGGGSPGELFF	TRBD2	TRBV3-1	TRBJ2-2	few
TGTGCCAGCAGCTTGGCGGACAGGGCCGGGGAGCTGTTTTTT	CASSLADRAGELFF	TRBD1	TRBV5-4	TRBJ2-2	.
TGTGCCAGCAGTGAGCTTATGACGGATACCTATGGCTACACCTTC	CASSELMTDTYGYTF	.	TRBV6-4	TRBJ1-2	.